This T cell receptor beta chain was captured by sequencing in a study of T cell responses to AZD1222 COVID-19 vaccine. Study-wide results and limits: Researchers report vaccine-associated CD4 TCRs spanning spike, with dominance at 160-218 and 743-854. Baseline seropositivity characterized only six or seven AZD1222 recipients. Females outnumbered males among donors, who were mostly white British; clonal diversity was possibly underestimated.

Germline V lookup: CDR1 SGDLS, CDR2 YYNGEE. Trimming took off 4 bases at V and 4 bases at J, with 9 bases between the two ends. This CDR3 has 13 amino acids. Profiled with immunoSEQ multiplex PCR; TCRdb holds only in-frame clones, not every one. The table has some 130,000 clones, 93% seen once; the top ten hold approximately 4.9%. On this clone: Its antigen is unknown.

The chain combines TRBV9 with TRBJ2-1; maybe TRBD1 (5 bases). The sequenced sample was peripheral blood, obtained on day 0 of AZD1222 vaccination. The origin of this receptor is an adult in good health. CDR3 bases: TGTGCCAGCAGCAGGACAAATTACAATGAGCAGTTCTTC. Its translation: CASSRTNYNEQFF.